The source of this TCR beta chain is a study of spatial heterogeneity in lung cancer. Broader study findings: One measure, the expanded intratumoral alpha and beta TCR count, tracked tumor mutation counts.

A unique molecular identifier was attached to every TCR cDNA molecule. A single record per CDR3 protein comes from TCRdb applying MiXCR to the 5' RACE reads. The data hold about 27,000 distinct CDR3 sequences, with around 6.5% observed a single time. Sample time point: sample taken at primary tumor resection. Sequencing of whole RNA from tumor, nontumor lung or frozen PBMC involved no sorting. Trimming pared 0 bases from V and 7 bases from J, leaving 13 bases between. CDR3 length: 14 amino acids. Germline assignment: CDR1 DFQATT and CDR2 SNEGSKA (reference sequence). Regarding this clonotype: No antigen is known for it.

The origin of this receptor is a male donor with early-stage non-small cell lung cancer. The starting material was lung tumor tissue, obtained at surgery. This chain joins TRBV20-1 and TRBJ2-1; possible D gene TRBD2, 6 bases. CDR3 amino acids: CSARDMAGNNEQFF. In DNA, the CDR3 is TGCAGTGCTAGAGATATGGCGGGGAATAATGAGCAGTTCTTC.